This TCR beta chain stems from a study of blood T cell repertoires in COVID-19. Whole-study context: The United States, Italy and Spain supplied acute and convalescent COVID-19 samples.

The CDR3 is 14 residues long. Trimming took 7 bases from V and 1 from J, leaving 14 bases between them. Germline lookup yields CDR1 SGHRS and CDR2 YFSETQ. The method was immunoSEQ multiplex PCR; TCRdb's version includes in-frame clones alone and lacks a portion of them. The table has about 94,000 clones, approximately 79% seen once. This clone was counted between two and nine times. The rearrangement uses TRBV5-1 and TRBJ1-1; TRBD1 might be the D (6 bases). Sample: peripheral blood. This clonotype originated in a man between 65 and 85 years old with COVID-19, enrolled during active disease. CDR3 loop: CASGRTGRNTEAFF. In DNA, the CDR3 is TGCGCCAGCGGCCGCACAGGGAGGAACACTGAAGCTTTCTTT.